Included here is one TCR beta chain sequence, with context. With 0 bases removed from V and 1 base from J, the gap between germline ends came to 6 bases. CDR3 length: 14 residues. The V gene's germline CDR1 is MNHEY and CDR2 SVGAGI. The data are from a study of T cells in Graves' hyperthyroidism and ophthalmopathy. The source material, RNA transcripts, was used to amplify TCR beta CDR3 regions. The HTBI primer set drove a first-round RT-PCR of the TCR CDR3. In TCRdb, the multiplex PCR reads were re-called with MiXCR into one record per CDR3 protein. Among almost 350,000 distinct CDR3 sequences listed, about a sixth were seen once.

What was sequenced was blood. This chain links TRBV6-5 with TRBJ2-5, with unresolved D. The source of this sequence is a woman aged 40 to 50 with Graves' ophthalmopathy. The CDR3 loop is CASSYSQIQETQYF. The DNA of the CDR3 is TGTGCCAGCAGTTACTCGCAGATCCAAGAGACCCAGTACTTC.